The clone carrying this T cell receptor (beta chain) showed up just once. This specimen belongs to a study of blood T cell repertoires in COVID-19. Across the whole study: From the United States, Italy and Spain came samples of acute and convalescent COVID-19. T cells, B-cell-depleted T cells, or PBMCs provided the cDNA or gDNA that served as material.

Authors' methods: Amplification of reference gene primers was used by the study to estimate nucleated cell counts. Sequenced by immunoSEQ multiplex PCR; TCRdb stores in-frame clones only, minus some. V, J and clone size are those of that table, while D and trimming were read from the DNA. The sample yields 81,000 or so clones, 80% to 90% seen once. The germline gives CDR1 SQVTM, CDR2 ANQGSEA. CDR3 length: 12 residues. V was clipped by 7 bases and J by 6 bases; unmatched bases: 6. The chain has TRBV29-1 and TRBJ2-1, with 7 nucleotides matching TRBD1. The sequence was obtained from a human donor in a cohort sampled during active COVID-19. The sample consisted of peripheral blood. CDR3 bases: TGCAGCGGCAACAGACAGGGCAATGAGCAGTTCTTC. It yields the protein CSGNRQGNEQFF.